What follows are 21 T cell receptor beta chains derived from one specimen sequenced in a study of cytomegalovirus exposure and HLA in healthy donors. The PCR made use of 60 Vbeta and 13 Jbeta primers. Sequencing used immunoSEQ multiplex PCR; TCRdb keeps in-frame clones, though not all of them. Of about 210,000 clones in the sample, roughly 77% were seen once. The sequenced sample consisted of PBMCs. All receptors derive from a male donor in good health and CMV-seropositive.

The chain employs TRBV5-1 and TRBJ1-1, with 7 positions matching TRBD1. CDR1 and CDR2 from the germline V gene are SGHRS and YFSETQ. V trimming: 2 bases; J trimming: 3 bases; junction bases outside the gene matches: 4. The CDR3 length is 14 residues. CDR3 residues: CASSFSQGDTEAFF. CDR3 nucleotides: TGCGCCAGCAGCTTTAGTCAGGGGGACACTGAAGCTTTCTTT.

The rearrangement links TRBV19 to TRBJ1-1, with D maybe TRBD1 (6 bases). V lost 0 bases and J 9 bases, leaving 11 bases between the germline ends. The CDR3 loop spans 13 amino acids. Germline V gives CDR1 LNHDA, CDR2 SQIVND (reference sequence). CDR3 nucleotides: TGTGCCAGTAGTATAGATCCGACAGGCAAAGCTTTCTTT. Translating gives CASSIDPTGKAFF.

This clone turned up a few times. The chain combines TRBV18 with TRBJ2-7; the match to TRBD1 covers 12 bases. V lost 8 bases, J lost 7 bases, and 9 bases stayed unmatched. Germline loops: CDR1 KGHSH, CDR2 LQKENI. This CDR3 is 14 amino acids long. The CDR3: CASQQGQGAWEQYF. CDR3 coding DNA: TGTGCCAGCCAGCAGGGACAGGGGGCGTGGGAGCAGTACTTC.

The chain recombines TRBV4-3 with TRBJ1-6, with 10 bases aligning to TRBD1. The CDR3 length is 15 residues. V gave up 4 bases and J gave up 8 bases; unmatched junction bases: 5. CDR1 and CDR2 from the germline V gene are LGHNA and YSLEER. The CDR3 spells CASSPSGQGDSPLHF. The CDR3 nucleotides read TGCGCCAGCAGCCCTAGTGGACAGGGGGATTCACCCCTCCACTTT.

This clone was seen just once. The chain joins TRBV9 to TRBJ2-5; TRBD1 might be the D (6 bases). V shed 3 bases and J shed 3 bases, with 12 bases lying between them. Germline V gives CDR1 SGDLS, CDR2 YYNGEE. This CDR3 spans 14 amino acids. The CDR3 loop reads CASSDWAGEETQYF. In DNA, the CDR3 is TGTGCCAGCAGCGATTGGGCAGGGGAAGAGACCCAGTACTTC.

The chain is built from TRBV9 and TRBJ2-1; 9 nucleotides agree with TRBD1. The CDR3 has 14 amino acids. Per the germline V gene, CDR1 is SGDLS and CDR2 is YYNGEE. Trimming cost V 0 bases and J 6 bases; bases outside gene matches: 1. The CDR3 DNA is TGTGCCAGCAGCGTAGGGGACAGGGTCAATGAGCAGTTCTTC. Its translation is CASSVGDRVNEQFF. The complete variable domain, with remaining parts taken from reference TRBV9 and TRBJ2-1, reads DSGVTQTPKHLITATGQRVTLRCSPRSGDLSVYWYQQSLDQGLQFLIQYYNGEERAKGNILERFSAQQFPDLHSELNLSSLELGDSALYFCASSVGDRVNEQFFGPGTRLTVL.

The chain recombines TRBV9 with TRBJ2-3; weak D call: TRBD2 (7 bases). Deletions cut 3 bases from V and 2 bases from J, with 13 bases between. CDR1 and CDR2 (germline): SGDLS, YYNGEE. This CDR3 is 15 amino acids long. The CDR3 sequence: CASSGGGYTTDTQYF. DNA for the CDR3: TGTGCCAGCAGCGGGGGGGGCTATACCACAGATACGCAGTATTTT.

V usage is TRBV9 and J usage is TRBJ2-1, with D maybe TRBD1 (7 bases). V was trimmed by 0 bases and J by 10 bases, leaving 23 bases between them. CDR3 size: 17 residues. Per germline, CDR1 SGDLS and CDR2 YYNGEE. The CDR3 region is CASSVESWRDSTTEQFF. CDR3 coding DNA: TGTGCCAGCAGCGTAGAATCTTGGCGGGACAGTACGACAGAGCAGTTCTTC.

V and J are TRBV7-8 and TRBJ2-1; 11 bases match TRBD2. In germline, CDR1 is SGHVS, CDR2 FQNEAQ. The CDR3 loop spans 16 amino acids. V shed 2 bases and J 9 bases; nucleotides not matched to a gene: 9. CDR3 in DNA: TGTGCCAGCAGCTTAATTGTCCTAGCGGGAGGTACTGAGCAGTTCTTC. Its translation is CASSLIVLAGGTEQFF.

This rearrangement joins TRBV18 to TRBJ2-1, with 12 bases identical to TRBD2. This CDR3 is built from 16 residues. V shed 3 bases, J shed 9 bases, and the junction held 9 bases outside the gene matches. The V gene's germline CDR1 is KGHSH and CDR2 LQKENI. The CDR3 bases are TGTGCCAGCTCACCCCCCGGACTAGCGGGAATTCCTGAGCAGTTCTTC. It translates to CASSPPGLAGIPEQFF.

J is TRBJ2-5 and V is TRBV6-6; D uncertain. The CDR3 is made up of 12 amino acids. V shed 8 bases and J shed 2 bases, with 9 bases lying between them. Germline lookup yields CDR1 MNHNY and CDR2 SVGAGI (reference sequence). The CDR3 reads CASQTTQETQYF. As DNA, the CDR3 is TGTGCCAGCCAAACTACGCAAGAGACCCAGTACTTC.

The gene calls are TRBV6-1 and TRBJ2-7, with 8 positions matching TRBD1. Germline trimming cut 5 bases from V and 1 base from J; bases unmatched to any gene: 7. The CDR3 has 15 residues. Germline V gene data show CDR1 as MNHNS and CDR2 as SASEGT. In nucleotides, the CDR3 is TGTGCCAGCAGTCGGACAGGGACAATTTCCTACGAGCAGTACTTC. As protein: CASSRTGTISYEQYF.

The chain combines TRBV7-2 with TRBJ1-5; 7 positions agree with TRBD1. Germline values: CDR1 SGHTA, CDR2 FQGNSA. The CDR3 spans 15 residues. Unmatched junction bases numbered 8, after V lost 5 bases and J lost 4 bases. The CDR3 nucleotides read TGTGCCAGCAGCCCCCCCGGGACAGCAAATCAGCCCCAGCATTTT. Translated, it gives CASSPPGTANQPQHF.

The chain couples TRBV5-1 to TRBJ2-7; TRBD1 matches at 7 bases. From germline, CDR1 is SGHRS and CDR2 YFSETQ. V lost 8 bases, J lost 1 base, and 15 bases stayed unmatched. The CDR3 consists of 16 residues. This CDR3 reads CASGRSSPGGSYEQYF. CDR3 nucleotides: TGCGCCAGTGGCCGTAGTTCGCCAGGGGGATCCTACGAGCAGTACTTC.

The chain employs TRBV9 and TRBJ1-6; D is perhaps TRBD1 (5 bases). The V and J ends lost 0 bases and 0 bases respectively, with 7 bases between them. This CDR3 comprises 16 residues. Germline V gives CDR1 SGDLS, CDR2 YYNGEE. Here the CDR3 reads CASSVGQSSYNSPLHF. The CDR3 DNA reads as TGTGCCAGCAGCGTAGGACAGAGCTCCTATAATTCACCCCTCCACTTT. The whole variable domain, filled in from reference TRBV9 and TRBJ1-6, reads DSGVTQTPKHLITATGQRVTLRCSPRSGDLSVYWYQQSLDQGLQFLIQYYNGEERAKGNILERFSAQQFPDLHSELNLSSLELGDSALYFCASSVGQSSYNSPLHFGNGTRLTVT.

CDR3 sequence: CTSSPHLYRDRMGASSYEQYF. Written as DNA, the CDR3 is TGCACCAGCAGCCCACATCTATACCGGGACAGGATGGGGGCAAGCTCCTACGAGCAGTACTTC. The gene calls are TRBV1 and TRBJ2-7; the table's D call of TRBD1 was not tested on the DNA. TRBV1 is a recognized pseudogene. The CDR3 consists of 21 residues.

The chain carries TRBV4-1 and TRBJ1-4, with D unresolved. The ends were cut back, 0 bases at V and 7 bases at J, with 6 bases in the middle. The CDR3 is 13 amino acids. Germline-derived CDR1 and CDR2 are MGHRA and YSYEKL. This CDR3 is CASSQDWSEKLFF. For the CDR3, the DNA is TGCGCCAGCAGCCAAGATTGGAGTGAAAAACTGTTTTTT.

This clone was found once. The rearrangement joins TRBV4-2 to TRBJ1-2; no reliable D call. Germline assignment: CDR1 LGHNA and CDR2 YNFKEQ. V gave up 2 bases and J gave up 8 bases, with 9 bases separating them. The CDR3 contains 12 residues. The CDR3 region is CASSQREYGYTF. CDR3 bases: TGTGCCAGCAGCCAAAGGGAGTACGGCTACACCTTC.

The gene calls are TRBV15 and TRBJ1-2; tentative D call: TRBD1 (6 bases). Germline V CDR1 and CDR2: LNHNV, YYDKDF (reference sequence). V lost 5 bases, J lost 5 bases, and 9 bases lay in between. The CDR3 consists of 12 residues. CDR3 region: CATSVGHYGYTF. The CDR3 region has the DNA TGTGCCACCAGCGTGGGACATTATGGCTACACCTTC.

About this clone itself: The sample carries other DNA sequences with the same CDR3. The genes are TRBV9 and TRBJ2-1, with D possibly TRBD1 on 5 matching bases. Germline V CDR1 and CDR2: SGDLS, YYNGEE. The CDR3 sequence is 14 residues long. V was pared by 4 bases and J by 6 bases, with 14 bases between. CDR3 sequence (DNA): TGTGCCAGCAGCCCCCCTGGTAGGGGCAATGAGCAGTTCTTC. This encodes CASSPPGRGNEQFF.

This clone turned up a few times. The chain carries TRBV29-1 and TRBJ2-7, with TRBD1 matching over 7 bases. The CDR3 loop spans 12 amino acids. The germline CDR1 and CDR2 sequences are SQVTM and ANQGSEA. V dropped 8 bases and J dropped 1; count of bases not matched to a gene: 5. For the CDR3, the DNA is TGCAGCACCCGACAGGGATCCTACGAGCAGTACTTC. Encoded protein: CSTRQGSYEQYF.